This T cell receptor (beta chain) was recovered during a study of radiation and T cells in renal cell carcinoma. The sample holds a few counts of this clone. Its antigen is unknown. The time point here: blood 4 weeks post-SBRT, at nephrectomy. As to treatment: 15 Gy SBRT to primary tumor, nephrectomy 4 weeks later. Nephrectomy followed 15 Gy stereotactic body radiation by 4 weeks. Serial blood draws occurred at baseline and 2 and 4 weeks post-SBRT. Sequencing used immunoSEQ multiplex PCR; TCRdb keeps in-frame clones, though not all of them. There are 65,000 or so clones in the sample; about 83% occur only once, and over 5.5% lies in the top ten. General study results and limits: Baseline intratumoral clonotype presence is unknown without pretreatment biopsies. From baseline, blood top tumor clonotypes peaked at 2 weeks post-radiation.

This receptor was taken from a man aged 60 to 75 with renal cell carcinoma. Sequencing used blood, obtained from a patient whose treatment included radiotherapy and nephrectomy.

The CDR3 protein is CAWSEGTPNTEAFF. Written as DNA, the CDR3 is TGTGCCTGGAGTGAGGGGACACCGAACACTGAAGCTTTCTTT. The rearrangement joins TRBV30 to TRBJ1-1; possible D gene TRBD1, 6 bases. Per germline, CDR1 GTSNPN and CDR2 SVGIG (reference sequence). The CDR3 is 14 amino acids. V was trimmed by 1 base and J by 1 base, leaving 10 bases between them.